Each of the 20 T cell receptor beta chains below was sequenced from the same sample in a study of technical replicates of blood from a handful of donors. TCRdb's table, derived via immunoSEQ multiplex PCR, lists solely in-frame clones and lacks some. The sample yields about 80,000 clones, 65% to 90% seen once. The source material was PBMCs. Every receptor here comes from a human donor in good health. Some clones in this sample may be carry-over from other donors' samples.

V and J are TRBV11-2 and TRBJ2-1; 7 nucleotides agree with TRBD2. The germline V gene encodes CDR1 SGHAT and CDR2 FQNNGV. The V and J ends lost 5 bases and 8 bases, in that order; junction bases with no gene match: 15. This CDR3 spans 16 amino acids. Here the CDR3 reads CASSLRASGTWDEQFF. As DNA, the CDR3 is TGTGCCAGCAGCCTCCGGGCGAGCGGGACTTGGGATGAGCAGTTCTTC. The complete variable domain, with remaining parts taken from reference TRBV11-2 and TRBJ2-1, reads EAGVAQSPRYKIIEKRQSVAFWCNPISGHATLYWYQQILGQGPKLLIQFQNNGVVDDSQLPKDRFSAERLKGVDSTLKIQPAKLEDSAVYLCASSLRASGTWDEQFFGPGTRLTVL.

This clone was recorded a few times. This chain links TRBV7-3 with TRBJ2-3, with 7 bases identical to TRBD2. There are 18 residues in the CDR3. Germline V gene lookup returns CDR1 SGHTA and CDR2 FQGTGA. The ends lost 0 bases at V and 2 bases at J; junction bases unmatched: 11. Here the CDR3 reads CASSLTAASGTTTDTQYF. The DNA for the CDR3 is TGTGCCAGCAGCTTAACGGCGGCTAGCGGAACCACCACAGATACGCAGTATTTT.

This chain joins TRBV19 and TRBJ1-3; possibly TRBD1 for D (5 bases). There are 14 residues in the CDR3. Germline CDR1 is LNHDA and CDR2 is SQIVND (reference sequence). V shed 7 bases and J shed 0 bases, with 10 bases lying between them. CDR3 sequence (DNA): TGTGCCAGTACCCTCGACAGCTCTGGAAACACCATATATTTT. It is translated as CASTLDSSGNTIYF.

This clone was seen just once. The chain has TRBV5-3 and TRBJ1-2; D remains ambiguous. TRBV5-3 is an ORF; its function is uncertain. The CDR3 is made up of 15 amino acids. The V gene lost 2 bases and the J gene lost 4 bases, with 15 bases spanning the gap. Here the CDR3 reads CARSFPTRGSYGYTF. The CDR3 nucleotides read TGTGCCAGAAGCTTCCCCACACGAGGGAGCTATGGCTACACCTTC.

V and J are TRBV4-3 and TRBJ1-4, with 9 nucleotides matching TRBD1. This CDR3 comprises 16 residues. V shed 1 base, J shed 7 bases, and the junction held 7 bases outside the gene matches. Germline CDR1 reads LGHNA; CDR2 reads YSLEER. Here the CDR3 DNA reads TGCGCCAGCAGCCAAGGTAGAGTGGACAGGGGTGAAAAACTGTTTTTT. It translates to CASSQGRVDRGEKLFF.

The chain links TRBV7-6 to TRBJ2-5, with 10 positions matching TRBD2. The CDR3 is made up of 16 amino acids. The junction had 3 bases not matched to a gene; V was cut back by 1 base and J by 1 base. The V gene's germline CDR1 is SGHVS and CDR2 FNYEAQ. The CDR3 nucleotides are TGTGCCAGCAGCTTAGGACTAGCGGGTCGCCAAGAGACCCAGTACTTC. Translation gives CASSLGLAGRQETQYF.

The chain links TRBV4-1 to TRBJ2-7, with 7 bases lining up with TRBD2. The ends lost 1 base at V and 0 bases at J; junction bases unmatched: 3. The CDR3 consists of 15 residues. Per germline, CDR1 MGHRA and CDR2 YSYEKL. CDR3 DNA sequence: TGCGCCAGCAGCCAAGGTTCGGGGGGCTCCTACGAGCAGTACTTC. Translation: CASSQGSGGSYEQYF.

The chain links TRBV4-1 to TRBJ2-7; possibly TRBD1 for D (6 bases). Trimming took off 4 bases at V and 2 bases at J, with 12 bases between the two ends. This CDR3 comprises 14 residues. Germline V lookup: CDR1 MGHRA, CDR2 YSYEKL. The chain's CDR3 is CASSRMGAPYEQYF. As DNA, the CDR3 is TGCGCCAGCAGCCGTATGGGGGCCCCCTACGAGCAGTACTTC.

The chain couples TRBV6-5 to TRBJ2-7, with D possibly TRBD2 on 6 matching bases. V was clipped by 6 bases and J by 4 bases, with 19 bases between them. CDR3 length: 15 amino acids. In germline, CDR1 is MNHEY, CDR2 SVGAGI. The CDR3 sequence is CASSYRGVLGYEQYF. CDR3 bases: TGTGCCAGCAGCTACCGCGGGGTTTTAGGGTACGAGCAGTACTTC.

The chain carries TRBV5-1 and TRBJ1-1; 9 bases map to TRBD1. V lost 5 bases and J lost 9; bases outside the gene matches: 11. CDR1 is SGHRS, CDR2 YFSETQ, per germline. This CDR3 spans 14 amino acids. The CDR3 loop is CASSEVPGQGKAFF. CDR3 sequence (DNA): TGCGCCAGCAGTGAAGTCCCGGGACAGGGTAAAGCTTTCTTT.

The CDR3 region is CASSQYYGQGEVQYF. The CDR3, as DNA: TGCGCCAGCAGCCAATATTACGGACAGGGAGAAGTGCAGTACTTC. The chain carries TRBV4-1 and TRBJ2-7, with TRBD1 matching 8 bases. V dropped 2 bases and J dropped 9; count of bases not matched to a gene: 12. The CDR3 covers 15 residues. Germline CDR1 is MGHRA and CDR2 is YSYEKL.

The chain recombines TRBV9 with TRBJ1-2; D perhaps matches TRBD1 (5 bases). The germline gives CDR1 SGDLS, CDR2 YYNGEE. The V end was cut by 4 bases, the J end by 7 bases, with 14 bases between. The length of the CDR3 is 13 residues. In DNA, the CDR3 is TGTGCCAGCAGCTGGGGGGGTGAGGGTGGCTACACCTTC. As protein: CASSWGGEGGYTF. The whole variable domain, filled in from reference TRBV9 and TRBJ1-2, reads DSGVTQTPKHLITATGQRVTLRCSPRSGDLSVYWYQQSLDQGLQFLIQYYNGEERAKGNILERFSAQQFPDLHSELNLSSLELGDSALYFCASSWGGEGGYTFGSGTRLTVV.

The chain recombines TRBV10-3 with TRBJ1-5, with D uncertain. Germline V lookup: CDR1 ENHRY, CDR2 SYGVKD. CDR3 size: 13 residues. The V end was cut by 7 bases, the J end by 1 base, with 8 bases between. CDR3: CAITAESNQPQHF. CDR3 bases: TGTGCCATCACCGCGGAAAGCAATCAGCCCCAGCATTTT.

V and J are TRBV4-3 and TRBJ2-2; maybe TRBD2 (6 bases). With 0 bases removed from V and 4 bases from J, the gap between germline ends came to 18 bases. Germline CDR1 and CDR2: LGHNA and YSLEER. The CDR3 is 18 amino acids. The CDR3 region has the DNA TGCGCCAGCAGCCAAGATTTAAGGAGGGCGCTCCCCACCGGGGAGCTGTTTTTT. This gives the protein CASSQDLRRALPTGELFF.

V is TRBV30 and J is TRBJ1-2, with D possibly matching TRBD1 (6 bases). The germline CDR1 and CDR2 sequences are GTSNPN and SVGIG (reference sequence). This CDR3 region has 14 residues. V lost 2 bases, J lost 5 bases, and 15 bases lay in between. The CDR3 spells CAWSLGAQGYGYTF. The CDR3 bases are TGTGCCTGGAGTTTGGGGGCGCAGGGGTATGGCTACACCTTC.

V gene TRBV21-1 combines with J gene TRBJ2-3; the table gives TRBD2 as D, unverified against the DNA. TRBV21-1 is a pseudogene locus. The CDR3 loop spans 17 amino acids. The CDR3 bases are TGTGCCAGCAGCAAAGCGCGCATATTAGCTAGCACAGATACGCAGTATTTT. Translation: CASSKARILASTDTQYF.

This clone was found once. The rearrangement links TRBV11-2 to TRBJ2-2; 7 nucleotides line up with TRBD1. The length of the CDR3 is 15 residues. The V segment lost 2 bases and the J segment 7 bases; nucleotides outside the gene matches: 7. CDR1 is SGHAT and CDR2 is FQNNGV in the germline V gene. CDR3 bases: TGTGCCAGCAGCTTAACCACAGGGGATGGCGGGGAGCTGTTTTTT. Its protein is CASSLTTGDGGELFF.

V is TRBV28 and J is TRBJ1-5; the D is unclear. Deletions cut 4 bases from V and 8 bases from J, with 9 bases between. The CDR3 consists of 12 residues. Germline loops: CDR1 MDHEN, CDR2 SYDVKM. The CDR3 loop is CASSSRREPQHF. CDR3 in DNA: TGTGCCAGCAGTTCCCGTCGTGAGCCCCAGCATTTT. Supplemented by reference TRBV28 and TRBJ1-5, the full variable domain reads DVKVTQSSRYLVKRTGEKVFLECVQDMDHENMFWYRQDPGLGLRLIYFSYDVKMKEKGDIPEGYSVSREKKERFSLILESASTNQTSMYLCASSSRREPQHFGDGTRLSIL.

The rearrangement links TRBV18 to TRBJ1-1; D is ambiguous. Trimming cost V 3 bases and J 6 bases, with 11 bases left between them. The CDR3 has 13 amino acids. CDR1 and CDR2 (germline): KGHSH, LQKENI. CDR3 nucleotide sequence: TGTGCCAGCTCACCTTTTGGGGAGTCTGAAGCTTTCTTT. Amino acids: CASSPFGESEAFF.

J is TRBJ2-7 and V is TRBV30; D possibly corresponds to TRBD2 (6 bases). Germline V gene sequence: CDR1 GTSNPN, CDR2 SVGIG (reference sequence). The CDR3 loop spans 14 amino acids. The germline V and J ends were trimmed by 3 bases and 0 bases, with 12 bases remaining between them. The CDR3 bases are TGTGCCTGGAGCCATGGCGGGAACTCCTACGAGCAGTACTTC. This gives the protein CAWSHGGNSYEQYF.